Listed below are T cell receptor beta chains from one sample, sequenced in a study of human T cells and chemical hapten exposure. TCRdb called the RACE reads again in MiXCR, with one record for every CDR3 protein. The table lists more than 80,000 distinct CDR3 sequences, approximately 8% of them singletons, with around 1.5% in the top ten. This material consisted of whole blood, taken in connection with sensitization to the hapten diphenylcyclopropenone (DPC). The receptors come from a young woman with alopecia areata. Some clones in this sample may be carry-over from other donors' samples. The CDR3 runs from the conserved cysteine through the conserved F or W. A D gene is named only where the DNA matches it firmly. Only part of the rows carry a size: once, few, many, or a class if the clone is expanded.

cdr3_aa cdr3_nt j_call d_call clone_size v_call
CSARDLIGQGYGTDTQYF TGCAGTGCTAGAGATCTTATCGGACAGGGATATGGCACAGATACGCAGTATTTT TRBJ2-3 TRBD1 few TRBV20-1
CASSLAGLAEKQFF TGCGCCAGCAGCTTGGCTGGCCTAGCGGAGAAGCAGTTCTTC TRBJ2-1 TRBD2 many TRBV5-1
CASSSAGTATDTQYF TGTGCCAGCAGTTCCGCGGGGACAGCCACAGATACGCAGTATTTT TRBJ2-3 - few TRBV6-2/TRBV6-3
CASSLAGYGGPLFTDTQYF TGTGCCAGCAGCTTAGCGGGGTACGGGGGCCCACTTTTCACAGATACGCAGTATTTT TRBJ2-3 - few TRBV11-2
CSARDQGRAREAFF TGCAGTGCTAGAGATCAAGGCAGAGCCAGGGAAGCTTTCTTT TRBJ1-1 - - TRBV20-1
CASSLVGPNSPLHF TGTGCCAGCAGCTTAGTAGGTCCGAATTCACCCCTCCACTTT TRBJ1-6 - many TRBV7-2
CAISVRDSTDTQYF TGTGCCATCAGTGTCAGGGATAGCACAGATACGCAGTATTTT TRBJ2-3 - many TRBV10-3
CASSSPGQGPSEQYF TGTGCCAGCAGCTCCCCGGGACAGGGCCCCAGCGAGCAGTACTTC TRBJ2-7 TRBD1 many TRBV5-5
CSVMLVAGAIYF TGCAGCGTTATGCTGGTCGCGGGTGCCATATATTTT TRBJ1-3 - many TRBV29-1
CATSRRRGPPEQFF TGTGCCACCAGCAGACGCAGGGGACCACCCGAGCAGTTCTTC TRBJ2-1 - many TRBV15
CASSLETGMWPSMNTEAFF TGTGCCAGCAGTTTGGAGACAGGGATGTGGCCTAGCATGAACACTGAAGCTTTCTTT TRBJ1-1 TRBD1 many TRBV12-3/TRBV12-4
CASSFPGGASYNEQFF TGTGCCAGCAGTTTCCCCGGGGGGGCGTCCTACAATGAGCAGTTCTTC TRBJ2-1 TRBD2 many TRBV2
CASSSPLDTFSTDTQYF TGCGCCAGCAGCTCCCCCCTCGACACGTTTAGCACAGATACGCAGTATTTT TRBJ2-3 - few TRBV5-1
CASSLSSEGNQPQHF TGCGCCAGCAGCTTGAGTTCGGAGGGCAATCAGCCCCAGCATTTT TRBJ1-5 - many TRBV5-1
CASSQVLAGGSYNEQFF TGTGCCAGCAGCCAGGTCCTAGCGGGGGGCTCCTACAATGAGCAGTTCTTC TRBJ2-1 TRBD2 few TRBV4-2
CASSFLSGNTDTQYF TGTGCCAGCAGTTTTCTTAGCGGAAACACAGATACGCAGTATTTT TRBJ2-3 - - TRBV12-3/TRBV12-4
CASRKSSNNEQFF TGTGCCAGCAGGAAATCCTCGAACAATGAGCAGTTCTTC TRBJ2-1 - many TRBV6-5
CSVVAGGSTDTQYF TGCAGCGTTGTGGCGGGGGGAAGCACAGATACGCAGTATTTT TRBJ2-3 TRBD2 - TRBV29-1
CAGSGANVLTF TGTGCGGGGTCTGGGGCCAACGTCCTGACTTTC TRBJ2-6 - - TRBV7-8
CASSSYQPQHF TGTGCCAGTTCGAGTTATCAGCCCCAGCATTTT TRBJ1-5 - many TRBV6-1
CASSTTGGSNQPQHF TGTGCCAGCAGCACAACCGGGGGTAGCAATCAGCCCCAGCATTTT TRBJ1-5 - many TRBV7-9
CASSYSAGRSEAFF TGTGCCAGCAGTTACTCTGCAGGACGTTCTGAAGCTTTCTTT TRBJ1-1 - few TRBV6-6
CSASPFRKTNNEQFF TGCAGTGCTAGCCCGTTCCGCAAAACAAACAATGAGCAGTTCTTC TRBJ2-1 - - TRBV20-1
CASSDGTVVNYGYTF TGTGCCAGCAGCGATGGGACAGTCGTAAACTATGGCTACACCTTC TRBJ1-2 TRBD1 many TRBV5-6
CASSPFRTGAYGYTF TGTGCCAGCAGCCCCTTCCGGACAGGGGCCTATGGCTACACCTTC TRBJ1-2 TRBD1 many TRBV7-2
CATGEGGGYNEQFF TGTGCCACCGGCGAGGGTGGGGGCTACAATGAGCAGTTCTTC TRBJ2-1 - few TRBV7-6
CASSLGQYASPLHF TGTGCCAGCAGCTTAGGACAATATGCTTCACCCCTCCACTTT TRBJ1-6 - many TRBV7-8
CSVASGANYGYTF TGCAGCGTGGCAAGTGGGGCGAACTATGGCTACACCTTC TRBJ1-2 - few TRBV29-1
CASSLEDQPQHF TGTGCCAGCAGCTTAGAGGACCAGCCCCAGCATTTT TRBJ1-5 - many TRBV7-9
CALRASGGGDTQYF TGTGCCCTACGGGCTAGCGGGGGGGGAGATACGCAGTATTTT TRBJ2-3 TRBD2 many TRBV15
CASSRNECRDEQYF TGTGCCAGCAGCCGAAACGAGTGTAGGGACGAGCAGTACTTC TRBJ2-7 - - TRBV16
CASSSPKDPSDQPQHF TGTGCCAGTAGTAGCCCCAAGGACCCCTCGGATCAGCCCCAGCATTTT TRBJ1-5 - few TRBV19
CASSLGFQRENTEAFF TGTGCCAGCAGCTTAGGTTTTCAGCGGGAGAACACTGAAGCTTTCTTT TRBJ1-1 - - TRBV7-9
CASSAGGNQPQHF TGTGCCAGCAGTGCAGGGGGCAATCAGCCCCAGCATTTT TRBJ1-5 - many TRBV6-1
CASSQNRDPRTGELFF TGTGCCAGCTCACAAAACAGGGATCCCCGCACCGGGGAGCTGTTTTTT TRBJ2-2 - many TRBV18
CASSLNAISGQPQHF TGTGCCAGTAGCCTCAACGCGATAAGCGGCCAGCCCCAGCATTTT TRBJ1-5 - - TRBV19
CASSWGLNTEAFF TGTGCCAGCTCCTGGGGGCTGAACACTGAAGCTTTCTTT TRBJ1-1 - many TRBV2
CASSGNYFLSGNTIYF TGTGCCAGCAGTGGCAACTACTTTCTTTCTGGAAACACCATATATTTT TRBJ1-3 - - TRBV6-1
CAGGGASTDTQYF TGTGCCGGTGGGGGGGCTAGCACAGATACGCAGTATTTT TRBJ2-3 - many TRBV28
CASSLASGGVQGTQYF TGTGCCAGCAGCTTAGCTAGCGGGGGGGTACAGGGGACCCAGTACTTC TRBJ2-5 TRBD2 - TRBV7-2
CSARGRQLALNYGYTF TGCAGTGCTAGAGGCAGACAACTGGCATTGAACTATGGCTACACCTTC TRBJ1-2 - many TRBV20-1
CASSETSNQPQHF TGTGCCAGCAGTGAGACTAGCAATCAGCCCCAGCATTTT TRBJ1-5 - - TRBV12-3/TRBV12-4
CASSLGAAYEQYF TGTGCCAGCAGCTTGGGGGCAGCGTACGAGCAGTACTTC TRBJ2-7 - few TRBV5-4
CSGSSGGSYEQYF TGCAGTGGGTCTAGCGGGGGTTCCTACGAGCAGTACTTC TRBJ2-7 TRBD2 few TRBV20-1
CASSSGLGTEAFF TGTGCCAGCAGCTCAGGGCTTGGCACTGAAGCTTTCTTT TRBJ1-1 - many TRBV13
CASSELRQGAGELFF TGTGCCAGCAGTGAGCTCAGACAGGGGGCCGGGGAGCTGTTTTTT TRBJ2-2 TRBD1 many TRBV6-1
CSASEGAGTEAFF TGCAGTGCTAGTGAGGGGGCTGGCACTGAAGCTTTCTTT TRBJ1-1 TRBD1 many TRBV20-1
CASSGTVAVAFF TGTGCCAGCAGTGGGACAGTGGCCGTGGCTTTCTTT TRBJ1-1 TRBD1 - TRBV12-3/TRBV12-4
CASRAGGAYQPQHF TGTGCCAGCAGGGCTGGGGGGGCATATCAGCCCCAGCATTTT TRBJ1-5 - many TRBV2
CASSLILRNTIYF TGTGCCAGCAGCTTGATTCTCCGAAACACCATATATTTT TRBJ1-3 - - TRBV11-2
CSGGGSYGYTF TGCAGTGGGGGGGGAAGCTATGGCTACACCTTC TRBJ1-2 - - TRBV20-1